Listed below are T cell receptor beta chains from one sample, sequenced in a study of T cell changes during pregnancy in multiple sclerosis. Assay used: immunoSEQ multiplex PCR; TCRdb lists only in-frame clones, some missing. The sample has about 39,000 clones, about 88% seen once. The sequences come from CD8+ T cells from peripheral blood mononuclear cells, collected in the first trimester of pregnancy. These receptors came from a female donor with multiple sclerosis, enrolled in a pregnancy study. CDR3s include the opening cysteine and the closing phenylalanine or tryptophan. The order of the fields is J gene, V gene, D gene, clone size, CDR3 protein, CDR3 DNA. D genes are given only for firm matches. Only part of the rows carry a size: once, few, many, or a class if the clone is expanded.

J gene: TRBJ2-1
V gene: TRBV13
D gene: NA
clone size: once
CDR3 protein: CASSLSSRGSNEQFF
CDR3 DNA: TGTGCCAGCAGCTTATCGTCCAGGGGTAGCAATGAGCAGTTCTTC

J gene: TRBJ2-3
V gene: TRBV6-4
D gene: TRBD2
clone size: few
CDR3 protein: CASSERRGETDTQYF
CDR3 DNA: TGTGCCAGCAGTGAAAGGCGGGGGGAGACAGATACGCAGTATTTT

J gene: TRBJ1-1
V gene: TRBV10-3
D gene: NA
clone size: NA
CDR3 protein: CAISDWRGTEAFF
CDR3 DNA: TGTGCCATCAGTGATTGGCGAGGCACTGAAGCTTTCTTT

J gene: TRBJ2-1
V gene: TRBV6-1
D gene: NA
clone size: NA
CDR3 protein: CASSGRQAYNEQFF
CDR3 DNA: TGTGCCAGCAGTGGAAGGCAGGCCTACAATGAGCAGTTCTTC

J gene: TRBJ1-1
V gene: TRBV4-1
D gene: NA
clone size: NA
CDR3 protein: CASSPETPGVINTEAFF
CDR3 DNA: TGCGCCAGCAGCCCAGAGACCCCGGGAGTGATAAACACTGAAGCTTTCTTT

J gene: TRBJ1-5
V gene: TRBV6-4
D gene: NA
clone size: few
CDR3 protein: CASSDSVGGQPQHF
CDR3 DNA: TGTGCCAGCAGTGACTCAGTAGGGGGACAGCCCCAGCATTTT

J gene: TRBJ1-1
V gene: TRBV7-9
D gene: TRBD1
clone size: few
CDR3 protein: CAIGQVSTEAFF
CDR3 DNA: TGTGCCATCGGACAGGTTTCCACTGAAGCTTTCTTT

J gene: TRBJ1-4
V gene: TRBV7-9
D gene: TRBD1
clone size: once
CDR3 protein: CASSFPGTGGGSEKLFF
CDR3 DNA: TGTGCCAGCAGCTTCCCCGGGACAGGGGGCGGGAGTGAAAAACTGTTTTTT

J gene: TRBJ2-3
V gene: TRBV9
D gene: TRBD2
clone size: NA
CDR3 protein: CASSVWGGRSDTQYF
CDR3 DNA: TGTGCCAGCAGCGTTTGGGGGGGAAGGTCAGATACGCAGTATTTT

J gene: TRBJ2-3
V gene: TRBV2
D gene: TRBD2
clone size: NA
CDR3 protein: CASSESLGLAGGPTDTQYF
CDR3 DNA: TGTGCCAGCAGTGAATCTTTGGGACTAGCGGGGGGCCCCACAGATACGCAGTATTTT

J gene: TRBJ2-1
V gene: TRBV15
D gene: TRBD2
clone size: NA
CDR3 protein: CATSSETSGGVITYNEQFF
CDR3 DNA: TGTGCCACCAGCAGTGAGACTAGCGGGGGGGTGATTACTTACAATGAGCAGTTCTTC

J gene: TRBJ2-7
V gene: TRBV27
D gene: TRBD1
clone size: NA
CDR3 protein: CASRYQGASYEQYF
CDR3 DNA: TGTGCCAGCAGATACCAGGGGGCCTCCTACGAGCAGTACTTC

J gene: TRBJ1-2
V gene: TRBV30
D gene: TRBD1
clone size: NA
CDR3 protein: CAWIEGQIALTTF
CDR3 DNA: TGTGCCTGGATAGAGGGACAGATCGCCCTCACCACCTTC

J gene: TRBJ1-1
V gene: TRBV7-8
D gene: TRBD1
clone size: once
CDR3 protein: CASSLAGTGQTEAFF
CDR3 DNA: TGTGCCAGCAGCTTAGCCGGGACAGGGCAAACTGAAGCTTTCTTT

J gene: TRBJ1-2
V gene: TRBV6-1
D gene: NA
clone size: few
CDR3 protein: CASSESLYYGYTF
CDR3 DNA: TGTGCCAGCAGCGAATCCCTTTACTATGGCTACACCTTC

J gene: TRBJ2-7
V gene: TRBV27
D gene: NA
clone size: NA
CDR3 protein: CASRTGYPYEQYF
CDR3 DNA: TGTGCCAGCAGAACAGGGTACCCCTACGAGCAGTACTTC

J gene: TRBJ2-2
V gene: TRBV19
D gene: NA
clone size: few
CDR3 protein: CASSIARTRETGELFF
CDR3 DNA: TGTGCCAGTAGTATAGCAAGGACACGAGAGACCGGGGAGCTGTTTTTT

J gene: TRBJ1-6
V gene: TRBV27
D gene: TRBD1
clone size: NA
CDR3 protein: CASSPGTANSPLHF
CDR3 DNA: TGTGCCAGCAGTCCCGGGACAGCAAATTCACCCCTCCACTTT

J gene: TRBJ2-7
V gene: TRBV18
D gene: TRBD2
clone size: NA
CDR3 protein: CASSFGGGGEQYF
CDR3 DNA: TGTGCCAGCTCCTTCGGGGGGGGAGGCGAGCAGTACTTC

J gene: TRBJ1-5
V gene: TRBV5-6
D gene: NA
clone size: NA
CDR3 protein: CASSFLQGPQHF
CDR3 DNA: TGTGCCAGCAGCTTTCTCCAGGGGCCCCAGCATTTT

J gene: TRBJ1-2
V gene: TRBV6-4
D gene: NA
clone size: NA
CDR3 protein: CASSDSNAGIYGYTF
CDR3 DNA: TGTGCCAGCAGTGACTCGAATGCAGGCATTTATGGCTACACCTTC

J gene: TRBJ2-3
V gene: TRBV6-1
D gene: TRBD2
clone size: NA
CDR3 protein: CASSESSGGADTQYF
CDR3 DNA: TGTGCCAGCAGTGAAAGTAGCGGGGGGGCAGATACGCAGTATTTT

J gene: TRBJ2-5
V gene: TRBV9
D gene: TRBD2
clone size: NA
CDR3 protein: CASSVSSGDQETQYF
CDR3 DNA: TGTGCCAGCAGCGTATCTAGCGGGGATCAAGAGACCCAGTACTTC